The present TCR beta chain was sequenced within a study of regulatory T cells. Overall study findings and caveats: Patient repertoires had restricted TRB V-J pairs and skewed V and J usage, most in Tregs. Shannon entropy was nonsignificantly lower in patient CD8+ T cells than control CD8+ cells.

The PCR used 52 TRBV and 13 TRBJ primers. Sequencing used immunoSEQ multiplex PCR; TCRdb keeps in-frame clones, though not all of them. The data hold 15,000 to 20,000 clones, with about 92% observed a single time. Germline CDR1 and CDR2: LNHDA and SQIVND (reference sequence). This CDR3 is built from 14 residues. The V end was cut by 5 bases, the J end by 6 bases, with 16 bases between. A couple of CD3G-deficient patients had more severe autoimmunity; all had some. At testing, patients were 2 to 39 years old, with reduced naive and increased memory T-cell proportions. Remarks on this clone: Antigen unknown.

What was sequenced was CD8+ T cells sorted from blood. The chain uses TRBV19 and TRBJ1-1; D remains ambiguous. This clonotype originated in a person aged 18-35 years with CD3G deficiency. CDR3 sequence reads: CASSGNFAGSEAFF. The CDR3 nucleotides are TGTGCCAGTAGTGGGAATTTCGCCGGGTCTGAAGCTTTCTTT.